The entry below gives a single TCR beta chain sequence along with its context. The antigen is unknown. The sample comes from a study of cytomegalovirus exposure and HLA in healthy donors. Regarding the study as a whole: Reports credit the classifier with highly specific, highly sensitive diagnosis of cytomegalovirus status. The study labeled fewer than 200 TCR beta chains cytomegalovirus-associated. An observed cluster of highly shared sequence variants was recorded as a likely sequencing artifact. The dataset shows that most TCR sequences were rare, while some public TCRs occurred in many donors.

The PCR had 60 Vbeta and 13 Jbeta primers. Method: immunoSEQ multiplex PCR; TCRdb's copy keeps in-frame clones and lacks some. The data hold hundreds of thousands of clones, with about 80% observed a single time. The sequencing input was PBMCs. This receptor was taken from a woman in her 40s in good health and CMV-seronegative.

The CDR3 spells CASSSSTDSPHGYTF. For the CDR3, the DNA is TGTGCCAGCAGCTCTTCGACAGACTCGCCCCATGGCTACACCTTC. This sequence joins TRBV7-2 and TRBJ1-2; TRBD1 might be the D (5 bases). The CDR3 covers 15 residues. Looked up from germline, CDR1 is SGHTA and CDR2 is FQGNSA. V was trimmed by 4 bases and J by 6 bases, leaving 18 bases between them. The full variable domain, rest sourced from reference TRBV7-2 and TRBJ1-2, is GAGVSQSPSNKVTEKGKDVELRCDPISGHTALYWYRQSLGQGLEFLIYFQGNSAPDKSGLPSDRFSAERTGGSVSTLTIQRTQQEDSAVYLCASSSSTDSPHGYTFGSGTRLTVV.